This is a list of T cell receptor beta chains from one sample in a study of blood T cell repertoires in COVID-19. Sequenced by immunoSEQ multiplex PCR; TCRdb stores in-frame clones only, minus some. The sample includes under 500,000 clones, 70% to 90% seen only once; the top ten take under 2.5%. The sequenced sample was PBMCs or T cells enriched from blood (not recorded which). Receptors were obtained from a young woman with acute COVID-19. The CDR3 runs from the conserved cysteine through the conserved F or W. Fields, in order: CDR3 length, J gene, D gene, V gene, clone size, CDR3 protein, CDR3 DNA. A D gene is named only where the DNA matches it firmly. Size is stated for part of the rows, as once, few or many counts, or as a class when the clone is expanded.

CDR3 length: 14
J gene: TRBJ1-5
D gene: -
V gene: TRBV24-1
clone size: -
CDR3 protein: CATSESGTNQPQHF
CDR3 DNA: TGTGCCACCAGTGAATCCGGGACAAATCAGCCCCAGCATTTT

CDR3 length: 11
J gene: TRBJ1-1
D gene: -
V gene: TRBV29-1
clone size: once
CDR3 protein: CSARTEAEAFF
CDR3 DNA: TGCAGCGCCAGGACAGAAGCTGAAGCTTTCTTT

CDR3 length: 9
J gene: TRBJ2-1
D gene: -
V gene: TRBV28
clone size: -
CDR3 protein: CAAGGEQFF
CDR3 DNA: TGTGCCGCGGGCGGTGAGCAGTTCTTC

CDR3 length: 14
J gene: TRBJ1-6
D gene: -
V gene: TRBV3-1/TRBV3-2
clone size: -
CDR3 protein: CASSPPKGGSPLHF
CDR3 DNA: TGTGCCAGCAGCCCGCCCAAAGGAGGCTCACCCCTCCACTTT

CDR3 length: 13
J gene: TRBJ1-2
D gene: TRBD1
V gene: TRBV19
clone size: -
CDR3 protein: CASSTTDRGGYTF
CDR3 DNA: TGTGCCAGTAGCACCACAGACAGGGGAGGCTACACCTTC

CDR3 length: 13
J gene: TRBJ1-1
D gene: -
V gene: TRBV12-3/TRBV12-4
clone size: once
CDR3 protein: CASQEDRNTEAFF
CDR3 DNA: TGTGCCAGCCAAGAGGACAGGAACACTGAAGCTTTCTTT

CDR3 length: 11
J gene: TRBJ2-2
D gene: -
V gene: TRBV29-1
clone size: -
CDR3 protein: CSTSFTGELFF
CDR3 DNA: TGCTCCACCAGTTTCACCGGGGAGCTGTTTTTT

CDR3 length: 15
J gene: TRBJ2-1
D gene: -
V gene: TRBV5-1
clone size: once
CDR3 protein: CASSPKTGTYNEQFF
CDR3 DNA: TGCGCCAGCAGCCCAAAGACGGGAACCTACAATGAGCAGTTCTTC

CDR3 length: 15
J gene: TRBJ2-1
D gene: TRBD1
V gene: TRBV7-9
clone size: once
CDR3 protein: CASSSGQGAVNEQFF
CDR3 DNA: TGTGCCAGCAGTTCCGGACAGGGGGCGGTCAATGAGCAGTTCTTC

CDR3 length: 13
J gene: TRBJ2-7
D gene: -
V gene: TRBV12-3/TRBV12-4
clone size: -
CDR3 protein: CASSSDYYYEQYF
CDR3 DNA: TGTGCCAGCAGTTCCGACTATTACTACGAGCAGTACTTC

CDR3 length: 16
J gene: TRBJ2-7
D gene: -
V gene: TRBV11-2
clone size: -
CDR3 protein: CASSPFPPSASYEQYF
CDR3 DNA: TGTGCCAGCAGCCCGTTCCCGCCTAGCGCTTCCTACGAGCAGTACTTC

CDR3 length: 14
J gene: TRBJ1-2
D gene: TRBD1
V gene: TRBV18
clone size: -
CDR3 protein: CASSPRQGVYGYTF
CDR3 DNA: TGTGCCAGCTCACCCCGACAGGGGGTCTATGGCTACACCTTC

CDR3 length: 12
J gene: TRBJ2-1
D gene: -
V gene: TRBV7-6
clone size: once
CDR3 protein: CASSLSANEQFF
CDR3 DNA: TGTGCCAGCAGTTTATCAGCGAATGAGCAGTTCTTC

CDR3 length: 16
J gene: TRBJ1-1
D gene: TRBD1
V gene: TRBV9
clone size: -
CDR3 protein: CASSVGDRGRYTEAFF
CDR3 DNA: TGTGCCAGCAGCGTAGGGGACAGGGGGCGTTACACTGAAGCTTTCTTT

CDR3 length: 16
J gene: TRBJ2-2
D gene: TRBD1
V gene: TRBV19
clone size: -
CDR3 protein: CASSIGQGFDTGELFF
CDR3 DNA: TGTGCCAGTAGTATCGGACAGGGCTTTGACACCGGGGAGCTGTTTTTT

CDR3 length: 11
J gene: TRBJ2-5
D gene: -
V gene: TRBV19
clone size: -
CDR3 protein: CASSSQETQYF
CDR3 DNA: TGTGCCAGTAGTTCGCAAGAGACCCAGTACTTC

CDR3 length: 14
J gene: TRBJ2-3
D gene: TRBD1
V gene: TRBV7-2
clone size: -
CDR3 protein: CASSNDRGTDTQYF
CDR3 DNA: TGTGCCAGCAGTAACGACAGGGGAACAGATACGCAGTATTTT

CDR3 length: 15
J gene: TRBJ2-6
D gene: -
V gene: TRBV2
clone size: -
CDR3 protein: CASSENPSGANVLTF
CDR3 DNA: TGTGCCAGCAGTGAAAATCCATCTGGGGCCAACGTCCTGACTTTC

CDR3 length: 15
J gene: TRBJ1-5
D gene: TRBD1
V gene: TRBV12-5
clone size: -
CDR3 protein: CASGLGQGAIQPQHF
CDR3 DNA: TGTGCTAGTGGTTTGGGACAGGGGGCAATTCAGCCCCAGCATTTT

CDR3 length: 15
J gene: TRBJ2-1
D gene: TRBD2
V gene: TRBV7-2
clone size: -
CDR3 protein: CASSFSSGGAGEQFF
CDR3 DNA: TGTGCCAGCAGCTTTTCTAGCGGGGGGGCGGGTGAGCAGTTCTTC

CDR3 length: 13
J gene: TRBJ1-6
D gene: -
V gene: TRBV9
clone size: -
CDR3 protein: CASSPGENSPLHF
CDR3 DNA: TGTGCCAGCAGCCCCGGGGAAAATTCACCCCTCCACTTT

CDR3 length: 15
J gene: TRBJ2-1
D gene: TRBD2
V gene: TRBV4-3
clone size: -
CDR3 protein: CASGQREGRYNEQFF
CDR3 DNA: TGCGCCAGCGGCCAGCGGGAGGGCAGGTACAATGAGCAGTTCTTC

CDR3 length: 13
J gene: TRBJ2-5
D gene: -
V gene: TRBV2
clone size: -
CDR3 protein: CASSSGPVETQYF
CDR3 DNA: TGTGCCAGCTCATCAGGGCCAGTAGAGACCCAGTACTTC

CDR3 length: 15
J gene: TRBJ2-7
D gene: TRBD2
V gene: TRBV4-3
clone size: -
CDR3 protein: CASSQDPLAVYEQYF
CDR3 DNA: TGCGCCAGCAGCCAAGATCCCCTAGCGGTCTACGAGCAGTACTTC

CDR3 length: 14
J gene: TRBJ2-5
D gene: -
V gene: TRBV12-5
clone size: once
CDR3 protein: CASASTGVQETQYF
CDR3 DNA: TGTGCTAGTGCTTCCACCGGGGTCCAAGAGACCCAGTACTTC

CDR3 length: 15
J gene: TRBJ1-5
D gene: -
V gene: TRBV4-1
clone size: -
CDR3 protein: CASRGWEGTNQPQHF
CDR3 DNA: TGCGCCAGCCGCGGCTGGGAGGGTACCAATCAGCCCCAGCATTTT

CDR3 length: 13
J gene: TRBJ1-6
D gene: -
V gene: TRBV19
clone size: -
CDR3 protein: CASRGSYNSPLHF
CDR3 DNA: TGTGCTTCGAGAGGCTCCTATAATTCACCCCTCCACTTT

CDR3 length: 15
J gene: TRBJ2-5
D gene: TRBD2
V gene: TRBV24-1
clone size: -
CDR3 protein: CATSVTAGAQETQYF
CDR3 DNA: TGTGCCACCAGTGTCACAGCGGGGGCCCAAGAGACCCAGTACTTC

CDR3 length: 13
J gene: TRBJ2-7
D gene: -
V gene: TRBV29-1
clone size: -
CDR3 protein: CSVGAGSFYEQYF
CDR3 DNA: TGCAGCGTTGGGGCAGGGTCATTCTACGAGCAGTACTTC

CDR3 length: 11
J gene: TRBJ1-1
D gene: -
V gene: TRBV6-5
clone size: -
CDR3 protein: CASRQGPEAFF
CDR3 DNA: TGTGCCAGCAGACAGGGCCCTGAAGCTTTCTTT

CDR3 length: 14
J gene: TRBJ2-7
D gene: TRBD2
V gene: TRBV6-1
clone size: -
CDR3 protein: CASSEGGGNYEQYF
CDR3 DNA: TGTGCCAGCAGTGAAGGGGGGGGAAACTACGAGCAGTACTTC

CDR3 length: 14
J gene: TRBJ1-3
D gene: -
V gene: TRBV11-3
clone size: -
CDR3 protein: CASSFGKSGNTIYF
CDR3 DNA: TGTGCCAGCAGCTTCGGGAAATCTGGAAACACCATATATTTT

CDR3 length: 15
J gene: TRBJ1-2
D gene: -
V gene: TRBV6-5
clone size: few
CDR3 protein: CASSYSFGLLEGYTF
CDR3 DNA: TGTGCCAGCAGTTACTCGTTCGGCCTACTGGAGGGCTACACCTTC

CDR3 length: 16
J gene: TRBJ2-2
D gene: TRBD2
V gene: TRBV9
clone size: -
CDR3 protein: CASSVDGAGDTGELFF
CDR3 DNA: TGTGCCAGCAGCGTAGACGGAGCGGGGGACACCGGGGAGCTGTTTTTT

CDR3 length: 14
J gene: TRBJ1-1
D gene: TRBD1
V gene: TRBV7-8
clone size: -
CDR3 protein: CASSLWSGGTEAFF
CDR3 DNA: TGTGCCAGCAGCTTATGGTCAGGGGGAACTGAAGCTTTCTTT

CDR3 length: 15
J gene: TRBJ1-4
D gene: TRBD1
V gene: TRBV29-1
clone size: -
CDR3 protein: CSVEERQGSNEKLFF
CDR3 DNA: TGCAGCGTTGAAGAGCGACAGGGGTCTAATGAAAAACTGTTTTTT

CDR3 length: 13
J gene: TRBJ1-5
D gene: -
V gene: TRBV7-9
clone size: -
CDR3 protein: CASSPTGYQPQHF
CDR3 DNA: TGTGCCAGCAGCCCTACAGGGTACCAGCCCCAGCATTTT

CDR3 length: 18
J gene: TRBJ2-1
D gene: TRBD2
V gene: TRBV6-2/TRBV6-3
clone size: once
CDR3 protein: CASSFPGDRTSGINEQFF
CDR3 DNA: TGTGCCAGCAGTTTCCCGGGGGATCGGACTAGCGGGATCAATGAGCAGTTCTTC

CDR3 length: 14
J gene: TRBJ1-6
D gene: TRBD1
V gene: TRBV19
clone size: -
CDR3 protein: CATSGQVDNSPLHF
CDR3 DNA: TGTGCCACCTCGGGACAGGTGGATAATTCACCCCTCCACTTT

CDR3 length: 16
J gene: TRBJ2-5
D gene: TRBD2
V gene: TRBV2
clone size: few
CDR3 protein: CASSTQRGVSGETQYF
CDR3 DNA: TGTGCCAGCAGTACCCAGCGGGGAGTAAGTGGAGAGACCCAGTACTTC

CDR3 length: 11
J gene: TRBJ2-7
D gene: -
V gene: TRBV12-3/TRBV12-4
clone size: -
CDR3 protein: CASSFGTEQYF
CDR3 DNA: TGTGCCAGCAGTTTCGGGACAGAGCAGTACTTC

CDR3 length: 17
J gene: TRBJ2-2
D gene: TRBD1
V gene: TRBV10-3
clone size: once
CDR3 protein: CATQSRDRAPATGELFF
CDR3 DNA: TGTGCCACCCAGTCCCGGGACAGGGCCCCGGCCACCGGGGAGCTGTTTTTT